Sequencing of this T cell receptor (beta chain) was carried out in a study of control samples from healthy donors and cancer patients. Germline V gene lookup returns CDR1 SEHNR and CDR2 FQNEAQ (reference sequence). This CDR3 is 16 amino acids long. The V gene end was trimmed by 3 bases and the J gene end by 1 base; junction bases not matched to a gene: 4. Libraries were prepared by immunoSEQ multiplex PCR; TCRdb keeps only in-frame clonotypes and omits some of them. The data contain about 170,000 clones, 90% to 95% of them singletons. This sequence originates from a woman aged 60 to 75 in good health. The V gene is TRBV7-9, the J gene TRBJ2-3; 10 nucleotides match TRBD2. The sequenced material came from blood. DNA of the CDR3: TGTGCCAGCAGCTTCGGCGGGACTAGCGGCACAGATACGCAGTATTTT. Amino acids: CASSFGGTSGTDTQYF. Complete variable domain (other parts from reference TRBV7-9 and TRBJ2-3): DTGVSQNPRHKITKRGQNVTFRCDPISEHNRLYWYRQTLGQGPEFLTYFQNEAQLEKSRLLSDRFSAERPKGSFSTLEIQRTEQGDSAMYLCASSFGGTSGTDTQYFGPGTRLTVL.